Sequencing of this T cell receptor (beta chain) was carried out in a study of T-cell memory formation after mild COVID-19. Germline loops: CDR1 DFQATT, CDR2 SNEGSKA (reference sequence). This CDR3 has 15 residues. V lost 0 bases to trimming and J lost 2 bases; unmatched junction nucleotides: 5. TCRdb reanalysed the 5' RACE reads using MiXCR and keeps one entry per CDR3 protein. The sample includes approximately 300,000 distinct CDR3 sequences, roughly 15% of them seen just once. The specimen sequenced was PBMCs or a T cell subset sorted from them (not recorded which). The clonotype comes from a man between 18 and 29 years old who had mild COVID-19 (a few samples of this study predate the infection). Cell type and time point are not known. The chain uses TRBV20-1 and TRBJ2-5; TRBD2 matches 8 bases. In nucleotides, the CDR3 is TGCAGTGCTAGAGATCCGCGGGGGGCACAAGAGACCCAGTACTTC. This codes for CSARDPRGAQETQYF.